The T cell receptor (beta chain) under discussion was sequenced for a study of human T cells and chemical hapten exposure. TCRdb independently ran MiXCR on the RACE reads; one entry per CDR3 protein. The sample has under 450,000 distinct CDR3 sequences, more than 4.5% seen once. Per the germline V gene, CDR1 is MNHEY and CDR2 is SVGAGI. V lost 2 bases, J lost 2 bases, and 6 bases stayed unmatched. The CDR3 totals 16 residues. This clonotype has ten or more counts. Time point meaning: patch test 1, 2 weeks after DPC sensitization. Stated treatment: therapeutic diphenylcyclopropenone sensitization with weekly scalp DPC.

The sequence was obtained from a woman aged 45-65 years with alopecia areata. Some clones in this sample may be carry-over from other donors' samples. The material was whole blood, obtained in connection with sensitization to the hapten diphenylcyclopropenone (DPC). V usage is TRBV6-5 and J usage is TRBJ2-1; TRBD1 matches at 7 bases. The CDR3 nucleotides are TGTGCCAGCAGTTACAGACAGGGATTCGCCTACAATGAGCAGTTCTTC. Its protein product is CASSYRQGFAYNEQFF.